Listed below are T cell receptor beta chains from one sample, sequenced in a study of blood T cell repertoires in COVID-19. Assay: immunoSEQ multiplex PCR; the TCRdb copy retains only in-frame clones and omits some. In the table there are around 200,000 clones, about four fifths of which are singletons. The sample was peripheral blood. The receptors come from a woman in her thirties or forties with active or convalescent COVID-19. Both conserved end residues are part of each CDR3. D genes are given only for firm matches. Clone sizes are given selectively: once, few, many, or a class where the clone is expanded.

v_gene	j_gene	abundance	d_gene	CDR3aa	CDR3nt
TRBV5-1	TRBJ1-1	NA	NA	CASSSTGNTEAFF	TGCGCCAGCAGCTCGACAGGGAACACTGAAGCTTTCTTT
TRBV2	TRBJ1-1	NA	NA	CASRVRQTLSEAFF	TGTGCCAGCAGGGTGAGACAGACTCTTTCTGAAGCTTTCTTT
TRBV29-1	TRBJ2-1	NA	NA	CSVRLINEQFF	TGCAGCGTGCGACTGATTAATGAGCAGTTCTTC
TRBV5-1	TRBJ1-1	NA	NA	CASSSDLFDGNTEAFF	TGCGCCAGCAGCTCAGACTTATTCGACGGTAACACTGAAGCTTTCTTT
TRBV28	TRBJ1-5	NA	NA	CASSSGWQQPQHF	TGTGCCAGCAGTTCAGGGTGGCAACAGCCCCAGCATTTT
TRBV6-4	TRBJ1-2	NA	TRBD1	CASSVFRDSAGGYTF	TGTGCCAGCAGTGTTTTCCGGGACAGCGCAGGAGGCTACACCTTC
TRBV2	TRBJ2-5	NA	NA	CASAGDGLETQYF	TGTGCCAGCGCAGGGGACGGATTGGAGACCCAGTACTTC
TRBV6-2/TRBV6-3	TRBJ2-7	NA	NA	CASSLGRGVSYEQYF	TGTGCCAGCAGCCTGGGCAGGGGTGTCTCCTACGAGCAGTACTTC
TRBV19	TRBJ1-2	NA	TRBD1	CASSQGQATNYGYTF	TGTGCCAGTAGCCAGGGACAGGCCACCAACTATGGCTACACCTTC
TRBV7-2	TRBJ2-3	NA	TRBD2	CASSTGTSGRGSTDTQYF	TGTGCCAGCAGCACCGGGACTAGCGGGAGGGGAAGCACAGATACGCAGTATTTT
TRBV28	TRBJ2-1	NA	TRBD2	CASRSTAGVRSEQFF	TGTGCCAGCAGATCAACAGCGGGAGTGCGGAGTGAGCAGTTCTTC
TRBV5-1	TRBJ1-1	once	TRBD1	CASSSGDRNTEAFF	TGCGCCAGCAGCTCCGGGGACAGAAACACTGAAGCTTTCTTT
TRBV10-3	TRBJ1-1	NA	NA	CAIRQGNTEAFF	TGTGCCATCAGACAGGGGAACACTGAAGCTTTCTTT
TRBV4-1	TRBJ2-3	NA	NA	CASSRKMDYTSTDTQYF	TGCGCCAGCAGCCGGAAGATGGACTACACTAGCACAGATACGCAGTATTTT
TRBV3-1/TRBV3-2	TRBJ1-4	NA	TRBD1	CASSHPGFRDRGDFNEKLFF	TGTGCCAGCAGCCATCCCGGCTTCCGGGACAGGGGGGATTTTAATGAAAAACTGTTTTTT
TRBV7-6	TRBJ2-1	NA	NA	CASSLAQVEYNEQFF	TGTGCCAGCAGCTTAGCGCAGGTAGAATACAATGAGCAGTTCTTC
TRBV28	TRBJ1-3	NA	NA	CASSSQGTGNTIYF	TGTGCCAGCAGCTCCCAGGGGACAGGAAACACCATATATTTT
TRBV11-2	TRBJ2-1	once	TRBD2	CASSLTAGVSYNEQFF	TGTGCCAGCAGCTTAACTGCGGGAGTGTCCTACAATGAGCAGTTCTTC
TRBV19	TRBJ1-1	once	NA	CASSFQGGGTEAFF	TGTGCCAGTAGTTTTCAGGGAGGGGGCACTGAAGCTTTCTTT
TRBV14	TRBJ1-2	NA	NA	CASSQESAGEAYGYTF	TGTGCCAGCAGCCAAGAGAGCGCGGGGGAGGCTTATGGCTACACCTTC
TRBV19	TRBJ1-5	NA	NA	CASKFWESGQPQHF	TGTGCCAGTAAATTTTGGGAGTCCGGGCAGCCCCAGCATTTT
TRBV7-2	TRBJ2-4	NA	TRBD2	CASSLARGRNIQYF	TGTGCCAGCAGCTTAGCGCGGGGGAGGAACATTCAGTACTTC
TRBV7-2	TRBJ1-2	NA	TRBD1	CASSRQGSYYGYTF	TGTGCCAGCAGTCGACAGGGGAGTTACTATGGCTACACCTTC
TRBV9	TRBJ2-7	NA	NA	CASSLVPYEQYF	TGTGCCAGCAGTTTAGTCCCCTACGAGCAGTACTTC
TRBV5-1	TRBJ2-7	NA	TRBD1	CAGVRKTGGFYEQYF	TGCGCCGGGGTACGAAAAACAGGGGGCTTCTACGAGCAGTACTTC
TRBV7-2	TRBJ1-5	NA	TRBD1	CASSLDRGRGQPQHF	TGTGCCAGCAGCTTAGATAGGGGGCGAGGTCAGCCCCAGCATTTT
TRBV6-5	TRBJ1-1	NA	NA	CASRTGLNTEAFF	TGTGCCAGTCGAACAGGGCTAAACACTGAAGCTTTCTTT
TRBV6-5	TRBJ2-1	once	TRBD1	CASSYWDRRNEQFF	TGTGCCAGCAGTTACTGGGACAGGAGGAATGAGCAGTTCTTC
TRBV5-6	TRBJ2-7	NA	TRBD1	CASSYDRASHEQYF	TGTGCCAGCAGCTACGACAGGGCCTCCCACGAGCAGTACTTC
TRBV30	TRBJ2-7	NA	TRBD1	CASDRGIPYEQYF	TGTGCTTCGGACAGGGGAATCCCCTACGAGCAGTACTTC
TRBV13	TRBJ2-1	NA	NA	CASSLRTGTNSYNEQFF	TGTGCCAGCAGCTTGAGGACCGGGACAAACTCCTACAATGAGCAGTTCTTC
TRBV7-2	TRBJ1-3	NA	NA	CASSSQVLSGNTIYF	TGTGCCAGCAGCTCCCAGGTCCTCTCTGGAAACACCATATATTTT
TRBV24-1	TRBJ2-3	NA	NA	CATGGGRAGDTQYF	TGTGCCACCGGAGGGGGGAGGGCCGGAGATACGCAGTATTTT
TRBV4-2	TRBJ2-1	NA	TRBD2	CASSQDVGGRGDNEQFF	TGTGCCAGCAGCCAAGATGTTGGCGGGAGGGGGGACAATGAGCAGTTCTTC
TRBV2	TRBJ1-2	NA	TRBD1	CASNLGQGADGYTF	TGTGCCAGCAATTTAGGACAGGGGGCCGATGGCTACACCTTC
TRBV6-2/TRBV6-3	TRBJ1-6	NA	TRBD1	CASSYPRTGWNNSPLHF	TGTGCCAGCAGTTACCCAAGGACAGGGTGGAATAATTCACCCCTCCACTTT
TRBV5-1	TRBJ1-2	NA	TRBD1	CASRRTGTGGVDGYTF	TGCGCCAGCAGACGTACCGGGACAGGGGGCGTCGATGGCTACACCTTC
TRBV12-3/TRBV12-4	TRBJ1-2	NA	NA	CASSLAMTGGYTF	TGTGCCAGCAGTTTAGCGATGACGGGTGGCTACACCTTC
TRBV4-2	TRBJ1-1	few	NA	CASSRSDKNTEAFF	TGTGCCAGCAGCCGATCTGACAAGAACACTGAAGCTTTCTTT
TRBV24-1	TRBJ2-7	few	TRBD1	CATSDSRRDRATYEQYF	TGTGCCACCAGTGATTCCCGGCGGGACAGGGCGACCTACGAGCAGTACTTC
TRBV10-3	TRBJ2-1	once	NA	CAISDGSRIYNEQFF	TGTGCCATCAGTGACGGGAGTAGGATCTACAATGAGCAGTTCTTC
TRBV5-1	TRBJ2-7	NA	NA	CASSEGPLGYEQYF	TGCGCCAGCAGCGAGGGCCCCCTCGGGTACGAGCAGTACTTC
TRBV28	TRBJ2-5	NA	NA	CASHTTLASYETQYF	TGTGCCAGTCATACTACCCTAGCGAGTTATGAGACCCAGTACTTC
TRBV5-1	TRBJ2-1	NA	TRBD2	CASSSRGSGGTTYNEQFF	TGCGCCAGCAGCTCGAGGGGTAGCGGGGGGACCACCTACAATGAGCAGTTCTTC
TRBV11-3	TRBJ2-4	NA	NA	CASSSKNIQYF	TGTGCCAGCAGCTCTAAAAACATTCAGTACTTC
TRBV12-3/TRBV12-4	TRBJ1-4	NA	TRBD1	CASGQGDEKLFF	TGTGCCAGCGGACAGGGGGATGAAAAACTGTTTTTT
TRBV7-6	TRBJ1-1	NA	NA	CASSDSTEAFF	TGTGCCAGCAGCGACTCCACTGAAGCTTTCTTT
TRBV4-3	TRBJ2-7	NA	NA	CASSQRTGEIAEQYF	TGCGCCAGCAGCCAAAGGACGGGGGAAATAGCCGAGCAGTACTTC
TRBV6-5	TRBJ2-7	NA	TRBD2	CASSPLAGSTSQYF	TGTGCCAGCAGCCCCCTAGCGGGGAGTACGTCGCAGTACTTC
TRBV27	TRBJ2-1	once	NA	CASSLWASNPNEQFF	TGTGCCAGCAGTTTATGGGCCTCCAACCCCAATGAGCAGTTCTTC
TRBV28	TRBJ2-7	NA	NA	CASSSDIYEQYF	TGTGCCAGCAGTTCGGACATATACGAGCAGTACTTC
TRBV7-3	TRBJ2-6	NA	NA	CASSLYSATSGANVLTF	TGTGCCAGCAGCTTATATTCAGCGACCTCTGGGGCCAACGTCCTGACTTTC
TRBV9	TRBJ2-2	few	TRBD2	CASSVAGGASNTGELFF	TGTGCCAGCAGCGTAGCCGGGGGGGCCTCGAACACCGGGGAGCTGTTTTTT
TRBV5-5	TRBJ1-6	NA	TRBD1	CASSLEGQGNSPLHF	TGTGCCAGCAGCCTCGAGGGACAGGGAAATTCACCCCTCCACTTT
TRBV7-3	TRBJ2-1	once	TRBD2	CASSGAQPGLAGFNEQFF	TGTGCCAGCAGCGGGGCGCAGCCGGGACTAGCGGGATTTAATGAGCAGTTCTTC
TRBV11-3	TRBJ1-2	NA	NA	CASSPQGAAGYGYTF	TGTGCCAGCAGCCCCCAGGGTGCGGCTGGCTATGGCTACACCTTC
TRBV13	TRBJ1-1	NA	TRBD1	CASSLRTGDQAFF	TGTGCCAGCAGCTTAAGGACAGGGGATCAAGCTTTCTTT
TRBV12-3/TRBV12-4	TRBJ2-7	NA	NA	CASSPGFTYEQYF	TGTGCCAGCAGCCCCGGGTTTACCTACGAGCAGTACTTC
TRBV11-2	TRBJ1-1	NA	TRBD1	CASFRGTGTEAFF	TGTGCCAGCTTTAGGGGGACAGGGACTGAAGCTTTCTTT
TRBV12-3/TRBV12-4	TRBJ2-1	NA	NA	CASSLNSLTEQFF	TGTGCCAGCAGTTTAAACAGCTTGACAGAGCAGTTCTTC